Included here is one T cell receptor beta chain sequence, with context. Its antigen remains unknown. This sample was taken from a study of OX40 agonist ivuxolimab in advanced cancers. About the study: A diagnosis of hepatocellular carcinoma, melanoma, renal cell or head and neck cancer was present in dose-escalation patients.

Assay: immunoSEQ multiplex PCR; the TCRdb copy retains only in-frame clones and omits some. The repertoire holds more than 25,000 clones, with 70% to 85% as singletons. The CDR3 sequence is 16 residues long. Germline assignment: CDR1 SGHTA and CDR2 FQGNSA. Trimming shortened V by 5 bases and J by 0 bases, and 17 bases separated the two germline ends. Study-level findings and limits: Which antigen the expanded peripheral T cells recognized is unknown. CD8+ T cells (on average) carried more expanded clones than CD4+ T cells.

The TCR sequence derives from an adult with an advanced solid tumor such as melanoma, head and neck, liver or kidney cancer. The chain employs TRBV7-2 and TRBJ2-7; no firm D call. The source material was CD4+ or CD8+ T cells sorted from blood, sampled in a trial of the OX40 agonist ivuxolimab. CDR3 bases: TGTGCCAGCAGCCAACCCCTGGCGAGGAGCTCCTACGAGCAGTACTTC. Its protein product is CASSQPLARSSYEQYF. The full variable domain, completed using reference TRBV7-2 and TRBJ2-7, is GAGVSQSPSNKVTEKGKDVELRCDPISGHTALYWYRQSLGQGLEFLIYFQGNSAPDKSGLPSDRFSAERTGGSVSTLTIQRTQQEDSAVYLCASSQPLARSSYEQYFGPGTRLTVT.